This section outlines one T cell receptor (beta chain) sequence together with its context. A few counts support this clone. Its cognate antigen has yet to be identified. Base-call qualities are not available, and no considerably larger clone is one nucleotide away. The data belong to a study of neoadjuvant anti-PD-1 for oral cavity cancer (dated by TCRdb to 2020 to 2022). Background for the entire study: Three to four biweekly doses of nivolumab at 3 mg/kg were mostly administered to patients before curative-intent surgical resection. Patients with complete response, partial response or stable disease by RECIST 1.1 were defined as responders, whereas patients with progression were defined as non-responders. A fourth nivolumab dose was given around day 43 to patients without progression, and definitive surgical resection was performed in those patients on days 50-56. There were some 13 patients in the parent correlative cohort, and the response rate was about 36%.

For deep sequencing, each PBMC sample was run in six replicates, with libraries mostly built from about 500 ng of input genomic DNA. Following the manufacturer's instructions, the team built TCRbeta libraries using the immunoSEQ hsTCRbeta kit. The finished libraries were brought together in one pool at approximately 3.1 nM, which was then read using an Illumina NovaSeq 6000 S4 flow cell. In the authors' own workflow: The immunoSEQ Analyzer was used for raw data preprocessing and quality control. The analysis was restricted to productive rearrangements, with each unique CDR3 amino acid sequence defining a clonotype. Repertoire clonality was estimated as the Gini-Simpson index, which was computed with the R package tcR. Student's t test was used to compare Gini indices, while Pearson correlation assessed associations with tumor size change. TCRdb took over this immuneACCESS table, retaining in-frame rearrangements with V and J assigned. Such tables are incomplete; in checked studies, under half of the missing clones stem from an unresolved V gene, and the remainder is unexplained. The V and J calls and clone size are taken from that table; D and trimming were inferred from the DNA. The sample table holds thousands of clones, of which around 76% were seen once. The ten largest account for around 3.5% of the sample.

Beyond this particular receptor, the publication reports: Higher pretreatment blood TCRbeta clonality and lower post-treatment tumor TCRbeta clonality were correlated with higher pretreatment blood Treg/Th17 ratios. After neoadjuvant nivolumab, non-responders showed significantly higher T cell clonality (Gini index) in PBMCs than responders did. Only a few patients per response group were included in the TCR analyses, and the authors called for validation in larger cohorts.

The time point label, as the study defines it: before neoadjuvant nivolumab. None of the patients had received prior systemic or radiation treatment, and all were newly diagnosed with stage II-IVA oral cavity squamous cell carcinoma. The cohort was made up of patients with locally advanced, HPV-negative oral cavity squamous cell carcinoma. No culture maintenance or expansion was done, as the peripheral blood mononuclear cells went straight to analysis. The samples were obtained from a longitudinal correlative study of a single-arm phase II trial testing neoadjuvant nivolumab in oral cavity squamous cell carcinoma. Subject-matched pre- and post-treatment PBMCs and tumors from three responders and three non-responders were subjected to genomic DNA-based TCRbeta sequencing. Peripheral blood mononuclear cells were drawn once before nivolumab treatment and a second time after treatment, when surgery took place. The Maxwell RSC DNA from Cells kit was used to extract genomic DNA from PBMCs.

The V end loses 6 bases and the J end loses 5 bases, and a stretch of 16 bases separates them. Counted from cysteine to phenylalanine, this CDR3 has 14 amino acids. CDR3 DNA only is kept here, 42 bases in frame from base 1. Reading the germline V gene (reference sequence) gives CDR1 SEHNR and CDR2 FQNEAQ. The sequence was collected from a person aged 35-79 years with oral cavity squamous cell carcinoma. Rearrangement joined TRBV7-9 to TRBJ2-5, with TRBD2 tentatively as D gene (6 bases match). The sequences come from PBMCs, collected before nivolumab (anti-PD-1) treatment. The CDR3 has the sequence CASRVADLAETQYF. The DNA reads as follows: TGTGCCAGCAGGGTAGCGGACCTGGCGGAGACCCAGTACTTC.